These 27 T cell receptor beta chains were sequenced from one sample in a study of breast tumors, draining lymph nodes, adjacent tissues. TCRdb called the multiplex PCR reads again in MiXCR, with one record for every CDR3 protein. The top ten hold roughly 4.3% of the sample, which has over 150,000 distinct CDR3 sequences, roughly 31% seen once. Breast cancer patients provided tissue from their axillary draining lymph nodes. The sample taken for sequencing was axillary lymph node tissue. These receptors came from a female donor with breast cancer. Some clones in this sample may be carry-over from other donors' samples.

This clonotype occurred many times. The chain couples TRBV19 to TRBJ1-5; D is unclear. CDR1 is LNHDA, CDR2 SQIVND, per germline (reference sequence). The CDR3 spans 14 residues. The V end was cut by 5 bases, the J end by 4 bases, with 12 bases between. CDR3 DNA: TGTGCCAGTAGTTGGACGGGTCCTAATCAGCCCCAGCATTTT. Translated: CASSWTGPNQPQHF.

This clonotype was counted ten times or more. This chain links TRBV12-3 or TRBV12-4 with TRBJ2-7; 7 bases agree with TRBD1. The V and J ends lost 5 bases and 9 bases, in that order; junction bases with no gene match: 7. This CDR3 has 12 residues. As DNA, the CDR3 is TGTGCCAGCAGTCCCGGGACAGTTGGGCAGTACTTC. Translating gives CASSPGTVGQYF.

With respect to this clonotype: A much larger clone differs from this one at a single base, so this may be a read error. J is TRBJ2-5 and V is TRBV20-1, with 10 bases that match TRBD2. The CDR3 consists of 18 residues. V shed 5 bases and J 4 bases; nucleotides not matched to a gene: 19. Germline V gives CDR1 DFQATT, CDR2 SNEGSKA (reference sequence). The CDR3 region has the DNA TGCAGTGCTTACCCCAGCGGGGGGGCCTTCTTTTTAGGAGAGACCCAGTACTTC. It translates to CSAYPSGGAFFLGETQYF.

Many counts were recorded for this clonotype. The chain recombines TRBV9 with TRBJ1-3; 9 bases are shared with TRBD1. There are 14 residues in the CDR3. CDR1 and CDR2 from the germline V gene are SGDLS and YYNGEE. The trim removed 4 bases at V and 8 bases at J, leaving 7 bases unmatched. The CDR3 here is CASSLGQGGDTIYF. Here the CDR3 DNA reads TGTGCCAGCAGCCTGGGACAGGGCGGGGACACCATATATTTT.

The V call is TRBV12-3 or TRBV12-4, the J call TRBJ1-3; unclear D gene. The V end was cut by 2 bases, the J end by 0 bases, with 8 bases between. The CDR3 sequence is 15 residues long. The CDR3 here is CASSLLAGSGNTIYF. In nucleotides, the CDR3 is TGTGCCAGCAGTTTATTGGCCGGCTCTGGAAACACCATATATTTT.

This clonotype was seen ten or more times. The CDR3 nucleotides read TGTGCCAGCAGTGAATTTGATGAGCAGTTCTTC. Translated, it gives CASSEFDEQFF. The J gene is TRBJ2-1, the V gene TRBV2; D unresolved. The CDR3 runs 11 residues. Germline CDR1 and CDR2: SNHLY and FYNNEI. Trimming cost V 2 bases and J 8 bases, with 4 bases left between them.

Note on this clonotype: It may be a read error: a sequence one base away is much more abundant. The rearrangement uses TRBV3-1 and TRBJ1-6; TRBD1 agrees at 9 bases. The germline V gene has CDR1 LGHDT and CDR2 YNNKEL (reference sequence). The CDR3 runs to 16 residues. The CDR3 bases are TGTCCCAGCAGCCAGGACAGGGGCTCCTATAATTCACCCCTCCACTTT. Protein sequence: CPSSQDRGSYNSPLHF.

This clonotype was found many times. The rearrangement links TRBV19 to TRBJ1-2, with D tentatively TRBD1 (5 bases). Trimming took off 11 bases at V and 4 bases at J, with 17 bases between the two ends. The CDR3 consists of 13 residues. In germline, CDR1 is LNHDA, CDR2 SQIVND (reference sequence). In nucleotides, the CDR3 is TGTGCCGCCTCTCCCCCGGGGCCCTATGGCTACACCTTC. Translated: CAASPPGPYGYTF.

This clonotype was detected ten times or more. The chain employs TRBV18 and TRBJ2-7; D gene ambiguous. This CDR3 region has 13 residues. The V gene's germline CDR1 is KGHSH and CDR2 LQKENI. Trimming pared 2 bases from V and 2 bases from J, leaving 7 bases between. For the CDR3, the DNA is TGTGCCAGCTCACCAGGGGTTACCTACGAGCAGTACTTC. Protein product: CASSPGVTYEQYF.

The table lists this clonotype with a count of one. J is TRBJ1-2 and V is TRBV11-2; no definite D call. CDR1 is SGHAT and CDR2 is FQNNGV in the germline V gene. The CDR3 consists of 14 residues. V lost 5 bases, J lost 4 bases, and 14 bases lay in between. The CDR3 DNA sequence: TGTGCCAGCAGCCAATCTCTCGAATCCTATGGCTACACCTTC. Residues: CASSQSLESYGYTF.

This clonotype was seen repeatedly, ten times or more. The chain recombines TRBV7-9 with TRBJ1-1; no reliable D call. Germline lookup yields CDR1 SEHNR and CDR2 FQNEAQ (reference sequence). Trimming removed 1 base at V and 10 bases at J, with 19 bases between. The CDR3 consists of 15 residues. The CDR3 sequence is CASSLGGLEVVGAFF. In DNA, the CDR3 is TGTGCCAGCAGCTTAGGCGGGCTTGAGGTAGTAGGAGCTTTCTTT.

This clonotype has only a few counts. The V and J genes are TRBV6-5 and TRBJ2-1; D not certain. Germline CDR1 MNHEY, CDR2 SVGAGI. The CDR3 is made up of 13 amino acids. Trimming shortened V by 2 bases and J by 9 bases, and 11 bases separated the two germline ends. The CDR3 sequence: CASSYNPTVEQFF. CDR3 coding DNA: TGTGCCAGCAGTTACAACCCTACGGTTGAGCAGTTCTTC.

This clonotype occurred a few times. V and J are TRBV28 and TRBJ2-3, with TRBD2 as a possible D gene (6 bases). This CDR3 is built from 15 residues. V lost 6 bases to trimming and J lost 4 bases, with 17 bases between them. The germline CDR1 and CDR2 sequences are MDHEN and SYDVKM. The CDR3 spells CASSPGGLQADTQYF. The DNA for the CDR3 is TGTGCCAGCAGCCCCGGGGGACTTCAAGCAGATACGCAGTATTTT.

The chain carries TRBV9 and TRBJ2-3, with a possible D match to TRBD1 (5 bases). The CDR3 is made up of 15 amino acids. Looked up from germline, CDR1 is SGDLS and CDR2 is YYNGEE. With 4 bases removed from V and 2 bases from J, the gap between germline ends came to 14 bases. Here the CDR3 DNA reads TGTGCCAGCAGCAAGACAGAACACTACACAGATACGCAGTATTTT. It translates to CASSKTEHYTDTQYF.

A word on this clonotype: Just one base apart from a much larger clone, this may be a read error. The gene calls are TRBV11-3 and TRBJ1-2, with no clear D. V lost 2 bases to trimming and J lost 6 bases, with 16 bases between them. Germline V CDR1 and CDR2: SGHNT, YENEEA. The CDR3 consists of 15 residues. The CDR3 nucleotides are TGTGCCAGCAGCTTAAGCCCCAAGGCTGCGGATGGCTACACCTTC. It encodes CASSLSPKAADGYTF.

This clonotype appeared a few times. A clone one base away is much larger, so this may be a read error. The chain carries TRBV29-1 and TRBJ2-5; D is possibly TRBD1 or TRBD2 (6 bases each). V was pared by 1 base and J by 9 bases, with 15 bases between. This CDR3 contains 13 residues. Per the germline V gene, CDR1 is SQVTM and CDR2 is ANQGSEA. CDR3 amino acids: CSVEVGRGEAQYF. CDR3 sequence (DNA): TGCAGCGTTGAAGTCGGAAGGGGGGAGGCCCAGTACTTC.

This clonotype was observed at least ten times. The chain couples TRBV6-6 to TRBJ2-7, with 10 bases matching TRBD2. Germline V gene data show CDR1 as MNHNY and CDR2 as SVGAGI (reference sequence). CDR3 length: 14 residues. V dropped 2 bases and J dropped 7; count of bases not matched to a gene: 5. The CDR3 protein is CASSYEREGLEQYF. The CDR3 DNA is TGTGCCAGCAGTTACGAGCGGGAGGGGCTAGAGCAGTACTTC.

This clonotype was found many times. This chain links TRBV30 with TRBJ1-6; D possibly corresponds to TRBD1 (6 bases). Trimming removed 0 bases at V and 8 bases at J, with 8 bases between. The germline gives CDR1 GTSNPN, CDR2 SVGIG (reference sequence). CDR3 length: 13 amino acids. CDR3 in DNA: TGTGCCTGGAGTGTACAGGGAGATTCACCCCTCCACTTT. It codes for CAWSVQGDSPLHF.

This clonotype was counted many times. The CDR3, as DNA: TGTGCCAGCAGCTTAGTGGGACTAGAAAACTACGAGCAGTACTTC. The encoded protein is CASSLVGLENYEQYF. This sequence joins TRBV7-2 and TRBJ2-7, with 8 positions matching TRBD2. CDR3 size: 15 residues. The V segment lost 1 base and the J segment 3 bases; nucleotides outside the gene matches: 5. Germline V gives CDR1 SGHTA, CDR2 FQGNSA.

The chain is built from TRBV6-5 and TRBJ1-6, with TRBD1 matching 9 bases. This CDR3 is built from 16 residues. In germline, CDR1 is MNHEY, CDR2 SVGAGI. V dropped 4 bases and J dropped 7; count of bases not matched to a gene: 8. This CDR3 is CASSSNRGLLNSPLHF. CDR3 in DNA: TGTGCCAGCAGTTCTAACAGGGGGCTCTTGAATTCACCCCTCCACTTT.

This clonotype has a count of ten or more. The rearrangement uses TRBV6-1 and TRBJ1-4; 10 positions agree with TRBD1. The germline gives CDR1 MNHNS, CDR2 SASEGT. CDR3 size: 15 residues. J gave up 5 bases and V 7 bases, and 7 bases lay outside the gene matches. This CDR3 is CASNYPGQGNEKLFF. The CDR3 coding sequence is TGTGCCAGCAATTATCCGGGACAGGGGAATGAAAAACTGTTTTTT.

The rearrangement uses TRBV27 and TRBJ1-4; 9 positions match TRBD1. The V gene's germline CDR1 is MNHEY and CDR2 SMNVEV (reference sequence). J lost 2 bases, V lost 3 bases, and 4 bases had no gene match. CDR3 size: 16 residues. The CDR3 is CASSFRDRATNEKLFF. Here the CDR3 DNA reads TGTGCCAGCAGTTTCCGGGACAGGGCTACTAATGAAAAACTGTTTTTT. Full variable domain (rest looked up from reference TRBV27 and TRBJ1-4): EAQVTQNPRYLITVTGKKLTVTCSQNMNHEYMSWYRQDPGLGLRQIYYSMNVEVTDKGDVPEGYKVSRKEKRNFPLILESPSPNQTSLYFCASSFRDRATNEKLFFGSGTQLSVL.

This clonotype turned up a few times. The genes are TRBV18 and TRBJ2-3; perhaps TRBD2 as D (6 bases). The CDR3 covers 14 residues. The germline gives CDR1 KGHSH, CDR2 LQKENI. Between the trimmed V and J ends, which lost 6 bases and 2 bases, there was a span of 12 bases. The CDR3 protein is CASSRDFNTDTQYF. CDR3 bases: TGTGCCAGCTCGCGGGACTTCAACACAGATACGCAGTATTTT.

The chain combines TRBV20-1 with TRBJ2-5; 14 nucleotides match TRBD2. The CDR3 is 17 amino acids. Trimming took 0 bases from V and 3 from J; bases not matched to a gene: 6. Germline CDR1 reads DFQATT; CDR2 reads SNEGSKA (reference sequence). The CDR3 region has the DNA TGCAGTGCTAGAGATCTCAGGACTAGCGGGAGGAAAGAGACCCAGTACTTC. Its translation is CSARDLRTSGRKETQYF.

There are many counts of this clonotype. The chain employs TRBV6-5 and TRBJ2-3; 9 nucleotides agree with TRBD2. The J segment lost 0 bases and the V segment lost 4 bases, leaving 5 bases of the junction unmatched. The CDR3 loop spans 16 amino acids. The V gene's germline CDR1 is MNHEY and CDR2 SVGAGI. CDR3 amino acids: CASSFGAGGSTDTQYF. CDR3 sequence (DNA): TGTGCCAGCAGTTTTGGAGCGGGGGGTAGCACAGATACGCAGTATTTT.

In the case of this clonotype: A read error may explain this, as a much larger clone is one base away. Here the CDR3 omits its conserved ending phenylalanine or tryptophan, so a read error is the likely source. The rearrangement uses TRBV7-3 and TRBJ2-5, with 8 bases aligning to TRBD1. Germline lookup yields CDR1 SGHTA and CDR2 FQGTGA. With V trimmed by 5 bases and J by 4 bases, 6 bases remained unmatched. The CDR3 spans 14 residues. The CDR3 bases are TGTGCCAGCAGCCCAGGGGGCCGGGGAGAGACCCAGTACCTC. Its translation: CASSPGGRGETQYL.

This clonotype was detected ten times or more. The chain has TRBV20-1 and TRBJ1-2, with 8 bases identical to TRBD1. The V segment lost 3 bases and the J segment 7 bases; nucleotides outside the gene matches: 16. Per the germline V gene, CDR1 is DFQATT and CDR2 is SNEGSKA (reference sequence). The CDR3 consists of 16 residues. CDR3 in amino acids: CSASEGGGQGLGGYTF. As DNA, the CDR3 is TGCAGTGCTAGCGAGGGTGGTGGACAGGGTTTGGGTGGCTACACCTTC.